This entry lists 24 T cell receptor beta chains sequenced from one sample in a study of T cell changes during pregnancy in multiple sclerosis (dated by TCRdb to between 2017 and 2020). Library creation used the immunoSEQ multiplex PCR assay. TCRdb took over this immuneACCESS table, retaining in-frame rearrangements with V and J assigned. Such tables are incomplete; in checked studies, under half of the missing clones stem from an unresolved V gene, and the remainder is unexplained. For this sample the table gives 65,000 to 85,000 clones, of which about 90% were detected only once. The top ten clones comprise 0.29% of the sample. The sequencing used CD4+ T cells from peripheral blood mononuclear cells, collected after pregnancy. These receptors came from a female donor with multiple sclerosis, enrolled in a pregnancy study.

This clone was seen a handful of times. This chain joins TRBV27 and TRBJ1-1; no firm D call. Looked up from germline, CDR1 is MNHEY and CDR2 is SMNVEV (reference sequence). The CDR3 extends over 13 amino acids. Between the trimmed V and J ends, which lost 2 bases and 1 base, there was a span of 5 bases. CDR3 amino acids: CASSLLRNTEAFF. Written as DNA, the CDR3 is TGTGCCAGCAGTTTACTCAGGAACACTGAAGCTTTCTTT.

The chain uses TRBV27 and TRBJ2-1; 9 positions match TRBD2. The CDR3 runs to 15 residues. Per the germline V gene, CDR1 is MNHEY and CDR2 is SMNVEV (reference sequence). V lost 2 bases and J lost 9; bases outside the gene matches: 8. Here the CDR3 reads CASSLNARLAAEQFF. The DNA for the CDR3 is TGTGCCAGCAGTTTAAACGCCCGACTAGCGGCTGAGCAGTTCTTC.

The chain carries TRBV10-2 and TRBJ2-3; tentative D call: TRBD1 (9 bases). Germline CDR1 is WSHSY and CDR2 is SAAADI. The V gene lost 4 bases and the J gene lost 5 bases, with 13 bases spanning the gap. CDR3 length equals 14 residues. The CDR3 region has the DNA TGCGCCAGCAGTGTAGCGGGACAGGGAGATACGCAGTATTTT. It encodes CASSVAGQGDTQYF.

The chain employs TRBV29-1 and TRBJ1-2; D is perhaps TRBD1 (6 bases). CDR3 length: 13 amino acids. Germline CDR1 is SQVTM and CDR2 is ANQGSEA. Trimming pared 4 bases from V and 4 bases from J, leaving 13 bases between. The CDR3 sequence: CSVGGGSAYGYTF. The CDR3 DNA is TGCAGCGTTGGAGGGGGTAGCGCCTATGGCTACACCTTC.

The chain joins TRBV9 to TRBJ2-7; 12 nucleotides match TRBD2. The V segment lost 0 bases and the J segment 0 bases; nucleotides outside the gene matches: 7. Germline-derived CDR1 and CDR2 are SGDLS and YYNGEE. CDR3 length equals 18 residues. The CDR3 loop reads CASSVVLAGGPLSYEQYF. DNA for the CDR3: TGTGCCAGCAGCGTAGTTCTAGCGGGAGGGCCTCTCTCCTACGAGCAGTACTTC.

The genes are TRBV5-6 and TRBJ2-5, with a weak D call TRBD2 (5 bases). The J call is in doubt because the DNA end fits TRBJ2-7 better. Germline V gene data show CDR1 as SGHDT and CDR2 as YYEEEE. CDR3 length equals 14 residues. In DNA form, the CDR3 reads TGTGCCAGCAGCTTGGTAGGGAGCCCCTACGAGCAGTACTTC. Its translation: CASSLVGSPYEQYF.

The V and J genes are TRBV30 and TRBJ2-6; possible D gene TRBD1, 6 bases. Germline V gives CDR1 GTSNPN, CDR2 SVGIG (reference sequence). The CDR3 runs to 15 residues. Trimming took off 5 bases at V and 1 base at J, with 12 bases between the two ends. This CDR3 is CAWAQDRSGANVLTF. The DNA for the CDR3 is TGTGCCTGGGCTCAGGACAGATCTGGGGCCAACGTCCTGACTTTC.

CDR3 sequence: CASSPGERGEKLFF. CDR3 nucleotide sequence: TGTGCCAGCAGCCCGGGGGAACGAGGAGAAAAACTGTTTTTT. The chain employs TRBV7-9 and TRBJ1-4, with D perhaps matching TRBD1 (5 bases). V lost 5 bases and J lost 8, with 15 bases in between. CDR1 is SEHNR, CDR2 FQNEAQ, per germline (reference sequence). The CDR3 covers 14 residues.

The V gene is TRBV5-1, the J gene TRBJ2-3, with D possibly TRBD2 on 5 matching bases. Deletions cut 0 bases from V and 2 bases from J, with 13 bases between. This CDR3 has 16 residues. The germline gives CDR1 SGHRS, CDR2 YFSETQ. The CDR3 DNA sequence: TGCGCCAGCAGCTTGGCCGGAGGACCCTACACAGATACGCAGTATTTT. It yields the protein CASSLAGGPYTDTQYF.

The V call is TRBV5-1, the J call TRBJ2-2; 8 nucleotides agree with TRBD2. CDR3 length: 17 residues. Trimming removed 2 bases from V and 7 bases from J; junction bases left unmatched: 13. Germline-derived CDR1 and CDR2 are SGHRS and YFSETQ. The CDR3 region is CASSLEQSGRVGGELFF. CDR3 in DNA: TGCGCCAGCAGCTTAGAACAGAGCGGGAGAGTCGGCGGGGAGCTGTTTTTT.

This clone was observed once. The chain has TRBV29-1 and TRBJ1-1, with no clear D. The CDR3 runs 10 residues. V was cut by 6 bases and J by 6 bases, with 8 bases left in between. Germline V gene data show CDR1 as SQVTM and CDR2 as ANQGSEA. CDR3 in DNA: TGCAGCGTCAACGGGGCTGAAGCTTTCTTT. Its protein is CSVNGAEAFF.

This sequence joins TRBV19 and TRBJ2-1, with TRBD1 matching 9 bases. The CDR3 has 15 amino acids. V dropped 5 bases and J dropped 5; count of bases not matched to a gene: 7. The germline V gene encodes CDR1 LNHDA and CDR2 SQIVND (reference sequence). CDR3 sequence: CASSSGTGINNEQFF. As DNA, the CDR3 is TGTGCCAGTAGTTCCGGGACAGGGATTAACAATGAGCAGTTCTTC.

The rearrangement joins TRBV2 to TRBJ1-4, with D perhaps matching TRBD1 (5 bases). Germline-derived CDR1 and CDR2 are SNHLY and FYNNEI. The V gene lost 4 bases and the J gene lost 0 bases, with 12 bases spanning the gap. The CDR3 length is 16 residues. The CDR3 DNA reads TGTGCCAGCAGTGTGAACAGGCCCTCAACTAATGAAAAACTGTTTTTT. Protein product: CASSVNRPSTNEKLFF. The full variable domain, with the rest looked up from reference TRBV2 and TRBJ1-4, is EPEVTQTPSHQVTQMGQEVILRCVPISNHLYFYWYRQILGQKVEFLVSFYNNEISEKSEIFDDQFSVERPDGSNFTLKIRSTKLEDSAMYFCASSVNRPSTNEKLFFGSGTQLSVL.

This clone was detected once. V and J are TRBV7-9 and TRBJ2-1; 11 nucleotides line up with TRBD1. The CDR3 is made up of 15 amino acids. Germline V gene lookup returns CDR1 SEHNR and CDR2 FQNEAQ (reference sequence). Trimming cost V 10 bases and J 4 bases; bases outside gene matches: 9. The CDR3 loop is CATRGQGARYNEQFF. The CDR3 region has the DNA TGTGCCACCCGAGGACAGGGGGCGAGGTACAATGAGCAGTTCTTC.

The chain links TRBV4-2 to TRBJ2-3; 8 bases match TRBD1. This CDR3 region has 16 residues. The germline V gene encodes CDR1 LGHNA and CDR2 YNFKEQ. V was clipped by 4 bases and J by 3 bases; unmatched bases: 9. The CDR3: CASSPSRQGKTDTQYF. DNA of the CDR3: TGTGCCAGCAGCCCGAGTCGACAGGGGAAGACAGATACGCAGTATTTT.

The gene calls are TRBV30 and TRBJ2-4; TRBD2 is a possible D gene (5 bases). Trimming stripped 4 bases from V and 0 bases from J, with 13 bases between. The length of the CDR3 is 15 residues. Germline CDR1 is GTSNPN and CDR2 is SVGIG (reference sequence). The CDR3 region is CAWTTGGLAKNIQYF. The CDR3 DNA follows: TGTGCCTGGACGACTGGAGGACTAGCCAAAAACATTCAGTACTTC.

The chain employs TRBV6-1 and TRBJ1-5; D is uncertain. The CDR3 runs to 13 residues. CDR1 is MNHNS and CDR2 is SASEGT in the germline V gene. V shed 10 bases and J shed 6 bases, with 16 bases lying between them. CDR3 bases: TGTGCCACCTTTCCGGGGTGGGGTCAGCCCCAGCATTTT. Translated: CATFPGWGQPQHF.

This chain links TRBV6-5 with TRBJ2-7; 8 nucleotides line up with TRBD2. Trimming cost V 4 bases and J 10 bases; bases outside gene matches: 18. From germline, CDR1 is MNHEY and CDR2 SVGAGI. The CDR3 has 16 amino acids. CDR3 coding DNA: TGTGCCAGCAGTTGGGGAACTAGCGGTTCCCCTCTCGGTCAGTACTTC. Its protein product is CASSWGTSGSPLGQYF.

The chain recombines TRBV18 with TRBJ2-2; the D is unclear. The CDR3 runs to 17 residues. Trimming took off 1 base at V and 0 bases at J, with 12 bases between the two ends. CDR1 and CDR2 from the germline V gene are KGHSH and LQKENI. The CDR3 loop reads CASSPRVFQANTGELFF. In DNA, the CDR3 is TGTGCCAGCTCACCACGAGTTTTCCAAGCGAACACCGGGGAGCTGTTTTTT.

The rearrangement uses TRBV6-1 and TRBJ1-2, with 8 bases lining up with TRBD1. The germline gives CDR1 MNHNS, CDR2 SASEGT. The ends lost 6 bases at V and 6 bases at J; junction bases unmatched: 9. This CDR3 spans 14 amino acids. CDR3 residues: CASRNPGQVDGYTF. The CDR3 DNA reads as TGTGCCAGCAGGAACCCGGGACAGGTCGATGGCTACACCTTC.

The J gene is TRBJ1-3, the V gene TRBV5-1; D gene unclear. Trimming pared 0 bases from V and 0 bases from J, leaving 7 bases between. The CDR3 contains 15 residues. Per germline, CDR1 SGHRS and CDR2 YFSETQ. The CDR3 loop reads CASSLAEDSGNTIYF. Here the CDR3 DNA reads TGCGCCAGCAGCTTGGCAGAAGACTCTGGAAACACCATATATTTT.

CDR3 amino acids: CASRTGNYGYTF. The DNA for the CDR3 is TGTGCCAGCAGGACAGGGAACTATGGCTACACCTTC. The chain has TRBV28 and TRBJ1-2; TRBD1 matches at 7 bases. The ends lost 6 bases at V and 2 bases at J; junction bases unmatched: 0. Germline V gene lookup returns CDR1 MDHEN and CDR2 SYDVKM. This CDR3 contains 12 residues.

V gene TRBV9 combines with J gene TRBJ2-1; 10 bases align to TRBD1. There are 18 residues in the CDR3. Germline V gives CDR1 SGDLS, CDR2 YYNGEE. J gave up 1 base and V 3 bases, and 10 bases lay outside the gene matches. CDR3 region: CASSGDTGQGRSYNEQFF. CDR3 nucleotides: TGTGCCAGCAGCGGCGACACGGGACAGGGGCGTTCCTACAATGAGCAGTTCTTC.

J is TRBJ1-2 and V is TRBV30; no definite D call. The CDR3 has 12 amino acids. Germline CDR1 GTSNPN, CDR2 SVGIG (reference sequence). V lost 0 bases and J 3 bases, leaving 5 bases between the germline ends. CDR3: CAWSVSYYGYTF. For the CDR3, the DNA is TGTGCCTGGAGTGTGAGTTACTATGGCTACACCTTC. Full variable domain (outside the CDR3, taken from reference TRBV30 and TRBJ1-2): SQTIHQWPATLVQPVGSPLSLECTVEGTSNPNLYWYRQAAGRGLQLLFYSVGIGQISSEVPQNLSASRPQDRQFILSSKKLLLSDSGFYLCAWSVSYYGYTFGSGTRLTVV.